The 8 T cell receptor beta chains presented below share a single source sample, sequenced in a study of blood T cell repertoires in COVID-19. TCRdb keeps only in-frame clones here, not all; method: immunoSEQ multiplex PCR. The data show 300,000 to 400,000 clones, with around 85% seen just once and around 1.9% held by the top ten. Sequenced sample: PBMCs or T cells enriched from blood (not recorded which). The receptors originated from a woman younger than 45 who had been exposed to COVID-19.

The CDR3 DNA reads as TGCGCCAGCAGCTTGGATGGAGGGGACTACTATGGCTACACCTTC. This sequence encodes CASSLDGGDYYGYTF. The chain is built from TRBV5-1 and TRBJ1-2; weak D call: TRBD1 (5 bases). Germline CDR1 reads SGHRS; CDR2 reads YFSETQ. Between the trimmed V and J ends, which lost 0 bases and 3 bases, there was a span of 12 bases. The length of the CDR3 is 15 residues.

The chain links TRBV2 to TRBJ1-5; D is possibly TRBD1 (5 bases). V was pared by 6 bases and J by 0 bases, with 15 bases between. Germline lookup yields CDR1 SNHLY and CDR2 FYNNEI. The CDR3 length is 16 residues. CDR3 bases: TGTGCCAGCAGCCAAGGGGTCATCTATAGCAATCAGCCCCAGCATTTT. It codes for CASSQGVIYSNQPQHF. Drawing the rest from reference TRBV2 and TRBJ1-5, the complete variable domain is EPEVTQTPSHQVTQMGQEVILRCVPISNHLYFYWYRQILGQKVEFLVSFYNNEISEKSEIFDDQFSVERPDGSNFTLKIRSTKLEDSAMYFCASSQGVIYSNQPQHFGDGTRLSIL.

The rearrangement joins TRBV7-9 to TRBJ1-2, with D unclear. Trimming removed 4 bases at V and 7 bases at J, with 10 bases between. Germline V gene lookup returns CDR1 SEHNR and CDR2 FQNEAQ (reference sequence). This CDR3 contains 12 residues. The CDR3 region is CASSSTSSGYTF. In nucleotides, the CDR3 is TGTGCCAGCAGCTCAACGTCTAGTGGCTACACCTTC.

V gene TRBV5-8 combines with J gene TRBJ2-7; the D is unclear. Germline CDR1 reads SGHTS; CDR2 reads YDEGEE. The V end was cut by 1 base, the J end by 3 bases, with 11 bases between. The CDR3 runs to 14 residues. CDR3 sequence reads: CASSLLSVVYEQYF. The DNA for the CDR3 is TGTGCCAGCAGCTTGCTCTCAGTCGTCTACGAGCAGTACTTC.

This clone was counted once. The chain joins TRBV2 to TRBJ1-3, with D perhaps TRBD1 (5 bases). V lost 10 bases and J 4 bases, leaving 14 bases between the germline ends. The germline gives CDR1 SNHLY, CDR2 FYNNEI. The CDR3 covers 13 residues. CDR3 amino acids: CATRGGAGNTIYF. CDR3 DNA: TGTGCCACTCGGGGGGGTGCAGGAAACACCATATATTTT.

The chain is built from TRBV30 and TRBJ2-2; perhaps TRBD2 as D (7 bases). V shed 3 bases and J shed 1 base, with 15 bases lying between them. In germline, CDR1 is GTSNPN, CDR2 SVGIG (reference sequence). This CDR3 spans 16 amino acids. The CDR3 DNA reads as TGTGCCTGGAGGCTCCGGGGGGCCAGGAACACCGGGGAGCTGTTTTTT. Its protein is CAWRLRGARNTGELFF.

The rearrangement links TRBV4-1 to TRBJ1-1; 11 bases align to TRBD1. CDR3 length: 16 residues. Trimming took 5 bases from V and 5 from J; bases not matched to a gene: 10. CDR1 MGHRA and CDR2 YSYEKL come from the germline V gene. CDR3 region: CASSAQAGTGGTEAFF. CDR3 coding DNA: TGCGCCAGCAGCGCACAGGCGGGGACAGGGGGGACTGAAGCTTTCTTT.

In nucleotides, the CDR3 is TGTGCCAGCAGTTTTTCGGGTTACGAGCAGTACTTC. Protein: CASSFSGYEQYF. The chain recombines TRBV12-3 or TRBV12-4 with TRBJ2-7; no clear D. V lost 3 bases and J 4 bases, leaving 7 bases between the germline ends. The CDR3 has 12 amino acids.